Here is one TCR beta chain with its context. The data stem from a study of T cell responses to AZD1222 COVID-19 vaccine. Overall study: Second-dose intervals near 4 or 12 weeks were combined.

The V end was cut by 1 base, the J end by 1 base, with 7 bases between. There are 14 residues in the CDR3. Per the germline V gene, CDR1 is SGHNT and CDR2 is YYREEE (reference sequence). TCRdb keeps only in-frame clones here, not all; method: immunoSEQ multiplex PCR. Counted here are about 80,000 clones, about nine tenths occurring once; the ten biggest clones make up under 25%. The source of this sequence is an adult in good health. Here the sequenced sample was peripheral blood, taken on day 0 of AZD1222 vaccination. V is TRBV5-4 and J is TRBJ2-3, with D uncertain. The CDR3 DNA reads TGTGCCAGCAGCTTGCCAGGCCGCACAGATACGCAGTATTTT. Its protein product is CASSLPGRTDTQYF.